This T cell receptor beta chain appears in the sequencing data of a study of T cell responses to AZD1222 COVID-19 vaccine. The CDR3 is made up of 11 amino acids. Germline CDR1 and CDR2: LGHNA and YNFKEQ. The V gene lost 2 bases and the J gene lost 8 bases, with 4 bases spanning the gap. TCRdb keeps only in-frame clones here, not all; method: immunoSEQ multiplex PCR. The data hold around 100,000 clones, with less than 90% observed a single time. The sequences come from peripheral blood, collected on day 0 of AZD1222 vaccination. This sequence joins TRBV4-2 and TRBJ2-1; D remains unclear. The clonotype originates from an adult in good health. This chain's CDR3 is CASSQNYEQFF. In DNA, the CDR3 is TGTGCCAGCAGCCAAAACTATGAGCAGTTCTTC.